The sequence of this T cell receptor (beta chain) was determined in a study of blood T cell repertoires in COVID-19. For the study at large: Specimens from acute and convalescent COVID-19 originated in the United States, Italy and Spain. PBMCs, B-cell-depleted T cells, or T cells provided the cDNA or gDNA that made up the material.

This table comes from immunoSEQ multiplex PCR, and its TCRdb copy is limited to in-frame clones, with some not included. This table has approximately 190,000 clones, roughly 84% appearing once. Trimming removed 6 bases from V and 7 bases from J; junction bases left unmatched: 12. CDR1 SNHLY and CDR2 FYNNEI come from the germline V gene. The CDR3 loop spans 15 amino acids. Self-reported history from a screening survey and questionnaire set each donor's cohort. This sequence originates from a woman younger than 45 who had been exposed to COVID-19. Source material: PBMCs or T cells enriched from blood (not recorded which). The V and J genes are TRBV2 and TRBJ1-5; 7 nucleotides agree with TRBD1. For the CDR3, the DNA is TGTGCCAGCAGCGATGGGACAGCGGAACCCCAGCCCCAGCATTTT. Encoded protein: CASSDGTAEPQPQHF.